The 22 T cell receptor beta chains below were found in one sample sequenced in a study of identical twins. MiXCR, run by TCRdb on the 5' RACE reads, gives a single entry per CDR3 protein. The sample holds 690,000 or so distinct CDR3 sequences, roughly 8% seen once. A further study also used this sample, focusing on yellow fever vaccine responses in identical twins.

Sequencing was performed on PBMCs. The receptors originated from a young woman in good health.

This clonotype showed up just a few times. This chain links TRBV4-2 with TRBJ2-7, with 8 bases identical to TRBD2. Germline V CDR1 and CDR2: LGHNA, YNFKEQ. The CDR3 is made up of 15 amino acids. J lost 3 bases, V lost 1 base, and 5 bases had no gene match. CDR3 nucleotides: TGTGCCAGCAGCCAAGGGACTAGCTCCTACTACGAGCAGTACTTC. The encoded protein is CASSQGTSSYYEQYF.

There are many counts of this clonotype. V gene TRBV11-2 combines with J gene TRBJ1-4; 8 nucleotides line up with TRBD1. J gave up 5 bases and V 5 bases, and 4 bases lay outside the gene matches. The CDR3 has 14 amino acids. CDR1 is SGHAT, CDR2 FQNNGV, per germline. In DNA form, the CDR3 reads TGTGCCAGCAGCCTGCAGGGGGCGAATGAAAAACTGTTTTTT. It is translated as CASSLQGANEKLFF. Supplemented by reference TRBV11-2 and TRBJ1-4, the full variable domain reads EAGVAQSPRYKIIEKRQSVAFWCNPISGHATLYWYQQILGQGPKLLIQFQNNGVVDDSQLPKDRFSAERLKGVDSTLKIQPAKLEDSAVYLCASSLQGANEKLFFGSGTQLSVL.

This clonotype was found a few times. J is TRBJ2-1 and V is TRBV29-1, with TRBD1 identical over 8 bases. CDR1 and CDR2 (germline): SQVTM, ANQGSEA. J gave up 7 bases and V 5 bases, and 10 bases lay outside the gene matches. This CDR3 is built from 14 residues. CDR3: CSVFHRDRWNEQFF. Here the CDR3 DNA reads TGCAGCGTTTTCCACCGGGACAGGTGGAATGAGCAGTTCTTC.

The table lists this clonotype with many counts. The chain uses TRBV12-3 or TRBV12-4 and TRBJ1-1; no definite D call. The CDR3 runs 13 residues. V lost 6 bases to trimming and J lost 0 bases, with 8 bases between them. The CDR3 nucleotides are TGTGCCAGCAGCGCTTCACTGAACACTGAAGCTTTCTTT. This encodes CASSASLNTEAFF.

Concerning this clonotype: This may be a read error, as it is one base from a much larger clone. Because the CDR3 is missing its conserved closing phenylalanine or tryptophan, this is likely a read error. This chain connects TRBV12-3 or TRBV12-4 to TRBJ2-5; 8 positions agree with TRBD1. Germline trimming cut 1 base from V and 2 bases from J; bases unmatched to any gene: 3. The CDR3 runs 15 residues. The CDR3 protein is CASSLGTGWQETQYL. CDR3 sequence (DNA): TGTGCCAGCAGTTTAGGGACAGGGTGGCAAGAGACCCAGTACCTC.

This chain uses TRBV5-1 with TRBJ2-3; D not certain. Germline CDR1 reads SGHRS; CDR2 reads YFSETQ. The CDR3 has 15 residues. V lost 2 bases, J lost 0 bases, and 10 bases lay in between. CDR3 in DNA: TGCGCCAGCAGCTTTGACCGACCTAGCACAGATACGCAGTATTTT. This codes for CASSFDRPSTDTQYF.

The chain couples TRBV29-1 to TRBJ1-1; a possible D gene is TRBD1 (6 bases). CDR3 size: 14 residues. Between the trimmed V and J ends, which lost 7 bases and 5 bases, there was a span of 20 bases. In germline, CDR1 is SQVTM, CDR2 ANQGSEA. The chain's CDR3 is CSGEGGTGLTEAFF. For the CDR3, the DNA is TGCAGCGGAGAGGGGGGTACAGGGCTTACTGAAGCTTTCTTT. The full variable domain, its missing parts supplied by reference TRBV29-1 and TRBJ1-1, is SAVISQKPSRDICQRGTSLTIQCQVDSQVTMMFWYRQQPGQSLTLIATANQGSEATYESGFVIDKFPISRPNLTFSTLTVSNMSPEDSSIYLCSGEGGTGLTEAFFGQGTRLTVV.

This chain uses TRBV7-2 with TRBJ2-3, with unresolved D. CDR1 SGHTA and CDR2 FQGNSA come from the germline V gene. With 5 bases removed from V and 4 bases from J, the gap between germline ends came to 7 bases. The CDR3 totals 12 residues. The chain's CDR3 is CASSIGPDTQYF. As DNA, the CDR3 is TGTGCCAGCAGCATAGGGCCAGATACGCAGTATTTT.

The rearrangement links TRBV20-1 to TRBJ2-3, with D uncertain. Germline CDR1 DFQATT, CDR2 SNEGSKA (reference sequence). V was cut by 0 bases and J by 9 bases, with 16 bases left in between. The CDR3 length is 14 residues. The CDR3 nucleotides are TGCAGTGCTAGAGATGGATTACCACAAAGGACGCAGTATTTT. Its protein product is CSARDGLPQRTQYF.

The chain joins TRBV4-3 to TRBJ2-1; 16 nucleotides agree with TRBD2. CDR1 and CDR2 from the germline V gene are LGHNA and YSLEER. The CDR3 runs to 16 residues. V shed 3 bases, J shed 8 bases, and the junction held 4 bases outside the gene matches. The CDR3 region has the DNA TGCGCCAGCAGCCATGGGACTAGCGGGAGGGTGTATGAGCAGTTCTTC. Translated, it gives CASSHGTSGRVYEQFF.

This clonotype was counted a few times. This rearrangement joins TRBV12-5 to TRBJ1-1; tentative D call: TRBD1 (5 bases). Germline V CDR1 and CDR2: LGHNT, FRNRAP. V lost 6 bases and J 4 bases, leaving 21 bases between the germline ends. The CDR3 is 16 amino acids. CDR3 residues: CASGRTVGGLSTEAFF. The CDR3 DNA reads TGTGCTAGTGGGCGGACGGTTGGGGGTCTGAGCACTGAAGCTTTCTTT.

This clonotype was seen only a few times. The J gene is TRBJ1-1, the V gene TRBV20-1, with TRBD1 as a possible D gene (5 bases). Germline CDR1 and CDR2: DFQATT and SNEGSKA (reference sequence). Trimming stripped 3 bases from V and 4 bases from J, with 15 bases between. The CDR3 covers 14 residues. CDR3 region: CSARGGGEGTEAFF. The CDR3 nucleotides read TGCAGTGCTAGGGGAGGAGGGGAGGGCACTGAAGCTTTCTTT.

This clonotype occurred a few times. V and J are TRBV4-3 and TRBJ2-3; 8 bases fit TRBD2. The CDR3 contains 15 residues. Trimming removed 4 bases from V and 4 bases from J; junction bases left unmatched: 7. CDR1 and CDR2 (germline): LGHNA, YSLEER. In DNA, the CDR3 is TGCGCCAGCAGCCCAGCCGGGAGGGCCTCAGATACGCAGTATTTT. Protein: CASSPAGRASDTQYF.

This clonotype has only a few counts. V gene TRBV28 combines with J gene TRBJ2-7; 7 bases fit TRBD1. The ends lost 7 bases at V and 0 bases at J; junction bases unmatched: 9. This CDR3 is 15 amino acids long. Germline-derived CDR1 and CDR2 are MDHEN and SYDVKM. CDR3 coding DNA: TGTGCCAGCACCACCCCGGGACAGAGCTCCTACGAGCAGTACTTC. This codes for CASTTPGQSSYEQYF.

In its sample, this clonotype was seen a few times. The chain couples TRBV5-1 to TRBJ2-7; maybe TRBD2 (5 bases). This CDR3 comprises 15 residues. Per the germline V gene, CDR1 is SGHRS and CDR2 is YFSETQ. V lost 4 bases to trimming and J lost 2 bases, with 16 bases between them. The DNA for the CDR3 is TGCGCCAGCAGCCCTGAATCGGCCGGGGCCTACGAGCAGTACTTC. It yields the protein CASSPESAGAYEQYF.

This clonotype was counted ten times or more. The chain combines TRBV14 with TRBJ2-2; TRBD1 matches at 7 bases. Germline CDR1 SGHDN, CDR2 FVKESK. Losses at the gene ends were 7 bases for V and 3 bases for J; bases not matched to a gene: 8. The CDR3 extends over 15 amino acids. As DNA, the CDR3 is TGTGCCAGCAACCGGACAGGCGCGTACACCGGGGAGCTGTTTTTT. Translation gives CASNRTGAYTGELFF. The full variable domain, with the rest looked up from reference TRBV14 and TRBJ2-2, is EAGVTQFPSHSVIEKGQTVTLRCDPISGHDNLYWYRRVMGKEIKFLLHFVKESKQDESGMPNNRFLAERTGGTYSTLKVQPAELEDSGVYFCASNRTGAYTGELFFGEGSRLTVL.

The V call is TRBV7-9, the J call TRBJ2-1, with TRBD2 matching over 8 bases. The V and J ends lost 3 bases and 2 bases, in that order; junction bases with no gene match: 6. The CDR3 loop spans 16 amino acids. Germline V gene sequence: CDR1 SEHNR, CDR2 FQNEAQ (reference sequence). CDR3 region: CASSFRGGTTYNEQFF. CDR3 bases: TGTGCCAGCAGCTTTCGCGGGGGGACCACCTACAATGAGCAGTTCTTC.

The J gene is TRBJ2-7, the V gene TRBV10-3; the match to TRBD2 covers 8 bases. V trimming: 5 bases; J trimming: 1 base; junction bases outside the gene matches: 7. The germline CDR1 and CDR2 sequences are ENHRY and SYGVKD. The CDR3 consists of 15 residues. For the CDR3, the DNA is TGTGCCATCAGTTCCCTAGCGGGTAGATCCTACGAGCAGTACTTC. It translates to CAISSLAGRSYEQYF.

The table lists this clonotype with many counts. J is TRBJ2-1 and V is TRBV28; D is possibly TRBD2 (6 bases). This CDR3 region has 17 residues. Trimming removed 2 bases at V and 8 bases at J, with 22 bases between. Germline lookup yields CDR1 MDHEN and CDR2 SYDVKM. CDR3 DNA sequence: TGTGCCAGCAGTTTACTGTCAGCGGGTACTTACGTCCATGAGCAGTTCTTC. Its protein product is CASSLLSAGTYVHEQFF.

The CDR3 here is CASSQVPGANTEAFF. CDR3 nucleotide sequence: TGTGCCAGCAGCCAAGTGCCAGGGGCGAACACTGAAGCTTTCTTT. The rearrangement uses TRBV3-1 and TRBJ1-1; weak D call: TRBD1 (6 bases). The V end lost 1 base, the J end lost 1 base, and 10 bases lay between the germline ends. CDR1 and CDR2 (germline): LGHDT, YNNKEL (reference sequence). The CDR3 is made up of 15 amino acids.

This clonotype was observed a handful of times. The chain uses TRBV12-3 or TRBV12-4 and TRBJ1-1, with D uncertain. Trimming stripped 2 bases from V and 4 bases from J, with 11 bases between. This CDR3 contains 14 residues. CDR3 bases: TGTGCCAGCAGTTTACACGGACTTAGCACTGAAGCTTTCTTT. It codes for CASSLHGLSTEAFF.

The gene calls are TRBV15 and TRBJ1-5, with 8 bases lining up with TRBD1. The V gene's germline CDR1 is LNHNV and CDR2 YYDKDF (reference sequence). V lost 5 bases and J lost 1; bases outside the gene matches: 7. This CDR3 has 16 residues. CDR3 region: CATSPGQGLSNQPQHF. DNA for the CDR3: TGTGCCACCAGCCCCGGACAGGGCCTCAGCAATCAGCCCCAGCATTTT. Combining the CDR3 with reference TRBV15 and TRBJ1-5 gives the whole variable domain DAMVIQNPRYQVTQFGKPVTLSCSQTLNHNVMYWYQQKSSQAPKLLFHYYDKDFNNEADTPDNFQSRRPNTSFCFLDIRSPGLGDTAMYLCATSPGQGLSNQPQHFGDGTRLSIL.